This T cell receptor beta chain was identified during a study of blood T cell repertoires in COVID-19. For the study at large: The study drew acute and convalescent COVID-19 samples from the United States, Italy and Spain. T cells, B-cell-depleted T cells, or PBMCs provided the cDNA or gDNA that served as material.

J gave up 4 bases and V 2 bases, and 19 bases lay outside the gene matches. This CDR3 region has 19 residues. CDR1 and CDR2 (germline): LGHNT, FRNRAP. In Seattle, patients joined the study during active infection and were tracked longitudinally. In the authors' workflow: Cell counts per sample came from amplifying reference gene primers. Clones were sequenced by immunoSEQ multiplex PCR, and TCRdb holds only the in-frame ones, with some missing. V and J calls and clone size follow that table, whereas D and trimming were derived from the DNA. The sample contains fewer than 450,000 clones, approximately 91% of which appear only once.

This chain uses TRBV12-5 with TRBJ1-2; TRBD1 aligns across 7 bases. Sequenced material: peripheral blood. The TCR was taken from a woman aged 70-85 years with COVID-19, enrolled during active disease. The chain's CDR3 is CASGLPQVGTALRGYGYTF. The CDR3 DNA follows: TGTGCTAGTGGTTTGCCCCAGGTCGGGACAGCCCTACGTGGCTATGGCTACACCTTC.